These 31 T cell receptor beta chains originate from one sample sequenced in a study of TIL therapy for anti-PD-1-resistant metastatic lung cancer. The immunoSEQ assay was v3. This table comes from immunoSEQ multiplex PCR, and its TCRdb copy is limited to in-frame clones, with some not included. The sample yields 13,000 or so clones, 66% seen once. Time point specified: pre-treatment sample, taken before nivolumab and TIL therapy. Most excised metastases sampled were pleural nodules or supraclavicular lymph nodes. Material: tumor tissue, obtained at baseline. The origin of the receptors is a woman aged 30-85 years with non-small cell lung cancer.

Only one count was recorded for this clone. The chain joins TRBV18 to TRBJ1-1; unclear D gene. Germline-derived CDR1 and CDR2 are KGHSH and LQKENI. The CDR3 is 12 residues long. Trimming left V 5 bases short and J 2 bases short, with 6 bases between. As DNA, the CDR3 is TGTGCCAGCTCAACCTTTAACACTGAAGCTTTCTTT. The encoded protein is CASSTFNTEAFF. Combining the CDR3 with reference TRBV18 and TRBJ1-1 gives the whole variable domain NAGVMQNPRHLVRRRGQEARLRCSPMKGHSHVYWYRQLPEEGLKFMVYLQKENIIDESGMPKERFSAEFPKEGPSILRIQQVVRGDSAAYFCASSTFNTEAFFGQGTRLTVV.

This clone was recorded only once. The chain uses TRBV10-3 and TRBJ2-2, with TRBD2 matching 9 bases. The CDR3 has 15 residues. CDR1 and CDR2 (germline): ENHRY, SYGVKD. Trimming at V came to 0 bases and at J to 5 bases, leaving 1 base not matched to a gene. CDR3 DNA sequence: TGTGCCATCAGTGAGTCGCGGGAGGGGACCGGGGAGCTGTTTTTT. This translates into CAISESREGTGELFF.

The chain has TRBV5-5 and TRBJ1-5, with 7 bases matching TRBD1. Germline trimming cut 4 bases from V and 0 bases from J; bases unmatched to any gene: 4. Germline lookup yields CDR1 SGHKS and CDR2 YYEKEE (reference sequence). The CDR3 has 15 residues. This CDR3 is CASSTGQHSNQPQHF. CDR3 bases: TGTGCCAGCAGCACGGGACAGCATAGCAATCAGCCCCAGCATTTT. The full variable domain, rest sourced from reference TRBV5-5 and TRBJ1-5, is DAGVTQSPTHLIKTRGQQVTLRCSPISGHKSVSWYQQVLGQGPQFIFQYYEKEERGRGNFPDRFSARQFPNYSSELNVNALLLGDSALYLCASSTGQHSNQPQHFGDGTRLSIL.

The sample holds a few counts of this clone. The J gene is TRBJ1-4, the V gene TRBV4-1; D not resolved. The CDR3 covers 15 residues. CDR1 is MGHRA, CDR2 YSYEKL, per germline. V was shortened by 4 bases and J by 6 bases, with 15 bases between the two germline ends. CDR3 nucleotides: TGCGCCAGCAGCCCTCAAGTCAATGCGGATGAAAAACTGTTTTTT. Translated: CASSPQVNADEKLFF.

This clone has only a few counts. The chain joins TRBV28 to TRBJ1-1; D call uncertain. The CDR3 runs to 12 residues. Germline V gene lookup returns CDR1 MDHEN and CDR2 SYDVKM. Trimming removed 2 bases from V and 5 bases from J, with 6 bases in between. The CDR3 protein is CASSLRATEAFF. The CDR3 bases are TGTGCCAGCAGTTTAAGGGCGACTGAAGCTTTCTTT.

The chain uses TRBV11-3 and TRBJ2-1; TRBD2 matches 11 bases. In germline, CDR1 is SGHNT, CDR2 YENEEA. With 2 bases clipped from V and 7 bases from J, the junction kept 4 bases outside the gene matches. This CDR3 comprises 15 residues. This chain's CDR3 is CASSLITSGRNEQFF. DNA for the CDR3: TGTGCCAGCAGCTTAATCACTAGCGGGAGAAATGAGCAGTTCTTC.

Written as DNA, the CDR3 is TGTGCCAGCAGTCCCCGAGGGAGCTCCTACGAGCAGTACTTC. It translates to CASSPRGSSYEQYF. V usage is TRBV27 and J usage is TRBJ2-7, with D possibly being TRBD2 (5 bases). Germline values: CDR1 MNHEY, CDR2 SMNVEV (reference sequence). Trimming cost V 5 bases and J 0 bases, with 11 bases left between them. The CDR3 totals 14 residues.

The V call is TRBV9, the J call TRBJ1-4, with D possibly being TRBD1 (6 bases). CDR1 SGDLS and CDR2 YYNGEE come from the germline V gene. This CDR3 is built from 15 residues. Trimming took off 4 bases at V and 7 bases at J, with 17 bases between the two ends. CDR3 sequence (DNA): TGTGCCAGCAGCCGTAGTAACAGGGAGGGTGAAAAACTGTTTTTT. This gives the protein CASSRSNREGEKLFF.

The CDR3 bases are TGCAGTGCTAGGGATACGCAGTATTTT. Translated, it gives CSARDTQYF. The genes are TRBV20-1 and TRBJ2-3; D unclear. CDR1 and CDR2 from the germline V gene are DFQATT and SNEGSKA (reference sequence). V was clipped by 3 bases and J by 6 bases, with 1 base between them. There are 9 residues in the CDR3.

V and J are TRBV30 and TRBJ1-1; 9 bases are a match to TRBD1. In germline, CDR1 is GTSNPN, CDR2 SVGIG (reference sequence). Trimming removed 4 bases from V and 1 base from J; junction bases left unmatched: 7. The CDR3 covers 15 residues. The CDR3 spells CAWIFRDRENTEAFF. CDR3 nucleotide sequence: TGTGCCTGGATTTTCCGGGACAGGGAGAACACTGAAGCTTTCTTT.

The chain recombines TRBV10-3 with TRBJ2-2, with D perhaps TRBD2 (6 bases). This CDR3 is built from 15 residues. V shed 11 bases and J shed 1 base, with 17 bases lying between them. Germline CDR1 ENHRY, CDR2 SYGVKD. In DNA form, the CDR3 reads TGTGCCTCCGCGCCAGGGAGGTTGAACACCGGGGAGCTGTTTTTT. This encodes CASAPGRLNTGELFF.

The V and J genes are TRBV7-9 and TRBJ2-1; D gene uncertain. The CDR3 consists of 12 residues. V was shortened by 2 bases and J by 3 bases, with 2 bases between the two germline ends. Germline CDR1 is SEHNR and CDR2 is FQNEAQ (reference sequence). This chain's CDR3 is CASSLSYNEQFF. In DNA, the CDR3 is TGTGCCAGCAGCTTAAGCTACAATGAGCAGTTCTTC.

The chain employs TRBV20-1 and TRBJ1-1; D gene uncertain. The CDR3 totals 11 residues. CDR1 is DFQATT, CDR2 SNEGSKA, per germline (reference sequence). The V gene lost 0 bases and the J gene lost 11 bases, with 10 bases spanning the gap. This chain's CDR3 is CSARDPQNAFF. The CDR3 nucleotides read TGCAGTGCTAGAGACCCCCAGAATGCTTTCTTT.

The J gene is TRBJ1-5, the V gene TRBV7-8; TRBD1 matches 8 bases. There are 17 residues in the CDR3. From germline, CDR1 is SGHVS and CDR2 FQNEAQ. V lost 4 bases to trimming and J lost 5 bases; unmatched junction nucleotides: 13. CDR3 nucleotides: TGTGCCAGCAGCTCTCGAGGACAGGGACGATTTGATCAGCCCCAGCATTTT. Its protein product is CASSSRGQGRFDQPQHF.

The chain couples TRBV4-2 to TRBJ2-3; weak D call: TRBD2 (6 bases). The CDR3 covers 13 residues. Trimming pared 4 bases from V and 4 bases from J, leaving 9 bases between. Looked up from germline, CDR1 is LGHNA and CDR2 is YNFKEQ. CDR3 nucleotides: TGTGCCAGCAGCCCTGGAGGGTCAGATACGCAGTATTTT. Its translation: CASSPGGSDTQYF.

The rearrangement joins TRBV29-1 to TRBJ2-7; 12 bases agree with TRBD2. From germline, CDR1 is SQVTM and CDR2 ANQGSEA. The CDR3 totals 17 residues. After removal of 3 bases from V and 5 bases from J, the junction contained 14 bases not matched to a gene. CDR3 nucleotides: TGCAGCGTTGAGGGGCCTCGGCTAGCGGGAGGGCCGAACGAGCAGTACTTC. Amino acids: CSVEGPRLAGGPNEQYF.

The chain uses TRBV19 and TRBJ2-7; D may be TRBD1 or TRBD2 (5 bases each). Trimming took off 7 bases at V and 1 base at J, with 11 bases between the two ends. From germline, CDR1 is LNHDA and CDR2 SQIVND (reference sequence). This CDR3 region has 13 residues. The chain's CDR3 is CASTGTQSYEQYF. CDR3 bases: TGTGCCAGTACCGGGACCCAGTCCTACGAGCAGTACTTC.

CDR3 sequence reads: CSVGGQEDGYTF. The CDR3 DNA follows: TGCAGCGTTGGGGGACAGGAGGATGGCTACACCTTC. This chain links TRBV29-1 with TRBJ1-2; 8 bases fit TRBD1. Germline V lookup: CDR1 SQVTM, CDR2 ANQGSEA. With 4 bases clipped from V and 6 bases from J, the junction kept 4 bases outside the gene matches. This CDR3 has 12 residues. Full variable domain (remainder filled in from reference TRBV29-1 and TRBJ1-2): SAVISQKPSRDICQRGTSLTIQCQVDSQVTMMFWYRQQPGQSLTLIATANQGSEATYESGFVIDKFPISRPNLTFSTLTVSNMSPEDSSIYLCSVGGQEDGYTFGSGTRLTVV.

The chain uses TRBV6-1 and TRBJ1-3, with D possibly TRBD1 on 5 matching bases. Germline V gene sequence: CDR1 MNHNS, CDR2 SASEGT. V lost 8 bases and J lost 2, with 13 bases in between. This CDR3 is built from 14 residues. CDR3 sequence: CASEVGDPGNTIYF. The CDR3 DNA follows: TGTGCCAGCGAAGTAGGGGATCCTGGAAACACCATATATTTT.

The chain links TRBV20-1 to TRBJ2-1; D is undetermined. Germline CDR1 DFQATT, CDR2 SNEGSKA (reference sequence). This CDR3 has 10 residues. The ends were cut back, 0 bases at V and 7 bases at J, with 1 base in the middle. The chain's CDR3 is CSARENEQFF. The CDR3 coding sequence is TGCAGTGCTAGAGAAAATGAGCAGTTCTTC.

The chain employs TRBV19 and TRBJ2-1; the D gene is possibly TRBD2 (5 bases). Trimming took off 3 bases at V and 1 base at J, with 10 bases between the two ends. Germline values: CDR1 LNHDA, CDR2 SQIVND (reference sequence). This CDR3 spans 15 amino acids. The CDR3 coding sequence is TGTGCCAGTAGTATTCCGGCGGGTTCCTACAATGAGCAGTTCTTC. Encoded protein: CASSIPAGSYNEQFF.

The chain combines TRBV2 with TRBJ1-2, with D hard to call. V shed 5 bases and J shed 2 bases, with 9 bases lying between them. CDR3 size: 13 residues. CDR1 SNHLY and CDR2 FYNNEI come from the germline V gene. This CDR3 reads CASSYSGNYGYTF. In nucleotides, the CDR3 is TGTGCCAGCAGTTACAGTGGGAACTATGGCTACACCTTC.

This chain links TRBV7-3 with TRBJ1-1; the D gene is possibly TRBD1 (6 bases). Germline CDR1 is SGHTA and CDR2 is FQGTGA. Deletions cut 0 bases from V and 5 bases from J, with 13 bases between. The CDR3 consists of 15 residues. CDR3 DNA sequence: TGTGCCAGCAGCTTAACGAGCGGGGGCAGGACTGAAGCTTTCTTT. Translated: CASSLTSGGRTEAFF.

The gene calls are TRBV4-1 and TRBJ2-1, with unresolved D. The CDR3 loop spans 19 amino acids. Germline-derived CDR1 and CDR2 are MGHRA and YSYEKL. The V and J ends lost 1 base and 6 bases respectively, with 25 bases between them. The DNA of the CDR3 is TGCGCCAGCAGCCAAGCCGACCGCGGTAGGGCCGACATGACCAATGAGCAGTTCTTC. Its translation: CASSQADRGRADMTNEQFF.

CDR3 nucleotides: TGTGCCAGCAGTTTTGGGCAGCTAGATGGCTACACCTTC. This gives the protein CASSFGQLDGYTF. J is TRBJ1-2 and V is TRBV28; D is undetermined. Germline V CDR1 and CDR2: MDHEN, SYDVKM. This CDR3 is built from 13 residues. The V and J ends lost 3 bases and 6 bases respectively, with 11 bases between them.

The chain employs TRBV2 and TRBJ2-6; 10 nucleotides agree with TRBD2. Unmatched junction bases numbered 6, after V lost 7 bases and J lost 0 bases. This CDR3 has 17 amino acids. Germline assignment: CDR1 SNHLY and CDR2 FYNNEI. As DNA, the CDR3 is TGTGCCAGCATCAGCGGGAGGGCTAGCTCTGGGGCCAACGTCCTGACTTTC. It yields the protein CASISGRASSGANVLTF.

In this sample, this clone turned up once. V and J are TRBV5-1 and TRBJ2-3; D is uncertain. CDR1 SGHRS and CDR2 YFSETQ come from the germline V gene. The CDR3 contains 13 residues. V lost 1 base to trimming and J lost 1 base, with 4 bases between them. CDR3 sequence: CASSLYGTDTQYF. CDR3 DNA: TGCGCCAGCAGCTTGTACGGCACAGATACGCAGTATTTT.

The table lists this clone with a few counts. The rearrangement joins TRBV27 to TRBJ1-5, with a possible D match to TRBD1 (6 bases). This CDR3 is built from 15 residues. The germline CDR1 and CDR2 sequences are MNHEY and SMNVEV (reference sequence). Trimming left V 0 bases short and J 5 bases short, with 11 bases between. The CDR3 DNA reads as TGTGCCAGCAGTTTATCCAGGGGTGCGGATCAGCCCCAGCATTTT. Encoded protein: CASSLSRGADQPQHF.

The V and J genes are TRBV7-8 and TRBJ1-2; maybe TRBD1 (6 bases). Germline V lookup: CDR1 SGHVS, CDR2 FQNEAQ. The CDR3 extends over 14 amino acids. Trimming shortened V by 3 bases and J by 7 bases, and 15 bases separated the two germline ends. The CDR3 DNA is TGTGCCAGCAGCTTGGCCACCGGGACACTTGGCTACACCTTC. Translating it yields CASSLATGTLGYTF.

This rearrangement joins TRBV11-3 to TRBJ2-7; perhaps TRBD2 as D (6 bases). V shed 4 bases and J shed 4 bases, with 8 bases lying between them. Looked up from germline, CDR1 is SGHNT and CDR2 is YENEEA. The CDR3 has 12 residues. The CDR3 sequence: CASSSSGYEQYF. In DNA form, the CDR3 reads TGTGCCAGCAGCTCGAGCGGGTACGAGCAGTACTTC.

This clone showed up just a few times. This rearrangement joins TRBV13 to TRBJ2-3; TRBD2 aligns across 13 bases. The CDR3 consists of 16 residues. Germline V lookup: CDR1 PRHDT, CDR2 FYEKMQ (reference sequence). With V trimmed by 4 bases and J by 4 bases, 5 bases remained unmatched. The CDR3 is CASSSVTSGRADTQYF. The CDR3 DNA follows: TGTGCCAGCAGCTCTGTAACTAGCGGGAGGGCAGATACGCAGTATTTT.